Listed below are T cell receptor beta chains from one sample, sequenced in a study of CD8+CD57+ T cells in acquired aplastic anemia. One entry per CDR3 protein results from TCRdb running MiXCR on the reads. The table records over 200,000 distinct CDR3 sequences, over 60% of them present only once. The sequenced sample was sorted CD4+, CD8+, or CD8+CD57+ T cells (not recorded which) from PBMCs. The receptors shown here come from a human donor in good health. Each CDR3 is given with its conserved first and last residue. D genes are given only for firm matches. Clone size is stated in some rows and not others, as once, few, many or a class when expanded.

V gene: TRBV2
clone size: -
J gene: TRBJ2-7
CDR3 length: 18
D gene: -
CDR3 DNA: TGTGCCAGCGATAGGAGCCCCCGGGACGCCCGACCGTCCTACGAGCAGTACTTC
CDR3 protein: CASDRSPRDARPSYEQYF

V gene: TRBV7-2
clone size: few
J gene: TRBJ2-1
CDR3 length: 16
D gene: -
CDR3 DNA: TGTGCCAGCAGCCCTCTTTTTGGGACTTCCTACAATGAGCAGTTCTTC
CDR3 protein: CASSPLFGTSYNEQFF

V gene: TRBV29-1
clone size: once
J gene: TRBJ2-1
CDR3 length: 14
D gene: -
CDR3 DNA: TGCAGCAGTGAAGAGGGGGGGTCCTACAATGAGCAGTTCTTC
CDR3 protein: CSSEEGGSYNEQFF

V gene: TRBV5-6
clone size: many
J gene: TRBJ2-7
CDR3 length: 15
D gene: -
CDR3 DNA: TGTGCCAGCAGCTTATCCGCGGGGACAGCCTACGAGCAGTACTTC
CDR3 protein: CASSLSAGTAYEQYF

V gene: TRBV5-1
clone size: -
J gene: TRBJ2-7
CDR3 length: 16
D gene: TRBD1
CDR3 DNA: TGTGCCAGCAGCTTGGGGGGGACAGGGCGGGCCTACGAGCAGTACTTC
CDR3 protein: CASSLGGTGRAYEQYF

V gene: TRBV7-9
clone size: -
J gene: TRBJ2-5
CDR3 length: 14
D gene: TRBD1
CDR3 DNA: TGTGCCAGCAGCCCTGGGACAGTCAATCAGCCCCAGTACTTC
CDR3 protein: CASSPGTVNQPQYF

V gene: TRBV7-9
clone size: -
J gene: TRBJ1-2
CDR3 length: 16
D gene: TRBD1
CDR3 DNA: TGTGCCAGCAGCTCCTACCCAGGGGGTTATAGCTATGGCTACACCTTC
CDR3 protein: CASSSYPGGYSYGYTF

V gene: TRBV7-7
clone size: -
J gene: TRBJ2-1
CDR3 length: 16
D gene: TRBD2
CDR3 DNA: TGTGCTAGCAGCCGGGGACTAGCGGGAGGGGGCGATGAGCAGTTCTTC
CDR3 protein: CASSRGLAGGGDEQFF

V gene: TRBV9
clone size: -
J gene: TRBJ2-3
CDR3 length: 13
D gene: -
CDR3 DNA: TGTGCCAGCAGTGAGGCCCCCACAGATACGCAGTATTTT
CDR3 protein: CASSEAPTDTQYF

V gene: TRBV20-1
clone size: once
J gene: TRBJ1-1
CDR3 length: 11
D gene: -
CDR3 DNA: TGCAGTGCCGGAAAGAACACTGAAGCTTTCTTT
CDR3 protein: CSAGKNTEAFF

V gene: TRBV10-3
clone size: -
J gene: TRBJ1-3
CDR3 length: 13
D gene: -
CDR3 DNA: TGTGCCATAGCCGGGGGAGCCGGAAACACCATATATTTT
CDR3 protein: CAIAGGAGNTIYF

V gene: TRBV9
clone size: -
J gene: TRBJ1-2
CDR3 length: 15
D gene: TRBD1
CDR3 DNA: TGTGCCAGCTCACCACTAAGGGACAGCGGCTATGGCTACACCTTC
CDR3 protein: CASSPLRDSGYGYTF

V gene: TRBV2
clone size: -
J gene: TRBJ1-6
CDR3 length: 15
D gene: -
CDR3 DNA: TGTGCCAGCAGCAGGGAGTTTGGTAGCAATTCACCCCTCCACTTT
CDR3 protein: CASSREFGSNSPLHF

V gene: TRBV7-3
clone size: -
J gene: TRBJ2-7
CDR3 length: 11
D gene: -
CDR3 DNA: TGTGCCAGCAGCAAGGACTGGGGGATATACTTC
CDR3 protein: CASSKDWGIYF

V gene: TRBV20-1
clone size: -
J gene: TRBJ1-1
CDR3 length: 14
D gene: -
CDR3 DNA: TGCAGTGCTAGAGATCCGAAGGAAACCAGTGGAGCTTTCTTT
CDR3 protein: CSARDPKETSGAFF

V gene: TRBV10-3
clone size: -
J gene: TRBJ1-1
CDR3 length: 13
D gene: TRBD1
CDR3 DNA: TGTGCCATTCGCAGGGGGCTGAACACTGAAGCTTTCTTT
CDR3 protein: CAIRRGLNTEAFF

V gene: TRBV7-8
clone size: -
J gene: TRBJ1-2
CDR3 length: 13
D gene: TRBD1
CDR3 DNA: TGTGCCAGCAGCTTAAGACAGGGGTATGGCTACACCTTC
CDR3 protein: CASSLRQGYGYTF